This TCR beta chain is from a study of shared clonotypes between healthy human individuals. Study-wide results and caveats: In having few donors, the study represented limited genetic and exposure-history diversity.

Deep-level running was used for the assay. The sequenced material, unsorted PBMC DNA, was run on ten immunoSEQ deep assay plates. Repertoires were generated with immunoSEQ multiplex PCR, while TCRdb's copy carries only in-frame clones and drops some. Of roughly 500,000 clones in the sample, approximately 85% were seen once. The CDR3 extends over 14 amino acids. With V trimmed by 5 bases and J by 2 bases, 6 bases remained unmatched. In germline, CDR1 is MNHEY, CDR2 SVGAGI. The table lists this clone with a count of one. Its antigen remains unidentified. In unsorted samples, genomic DNA was obtained using 80 million to 90 million PBMCs.

The source material was PBMCs. The chain has TRBV6-5 and TRBJ2-7, with 7 bases aligning to TRBD2. This clonotype originated in a woman aged 40 to 50 in good health. Some clones in this sample may be carry-over from other donors' samples. CDR3 region: CASSRHGGTYEQYF. As DNA, the CDR3 is TGTGCCAGCAGTCGGCACGGGGGGACCTACGAGCAGTACTTC.